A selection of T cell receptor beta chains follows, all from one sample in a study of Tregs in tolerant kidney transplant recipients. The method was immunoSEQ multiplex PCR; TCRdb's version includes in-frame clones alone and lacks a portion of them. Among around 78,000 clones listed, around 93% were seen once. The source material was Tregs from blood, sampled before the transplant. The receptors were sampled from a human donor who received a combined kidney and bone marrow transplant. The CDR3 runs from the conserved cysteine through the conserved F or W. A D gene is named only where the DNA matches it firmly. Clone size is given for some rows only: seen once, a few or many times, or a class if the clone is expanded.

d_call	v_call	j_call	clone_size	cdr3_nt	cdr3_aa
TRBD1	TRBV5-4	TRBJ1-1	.	TGTGCCAGCAGAATTTCCGGGACAGGGGGACAGGGAGCTTTCTTT	CASRISGTGGQGAFF
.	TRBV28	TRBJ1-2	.	TGTGCCAGCAGTTTAGCTACGGACTATGGCTACACCTTC	CASSLATDYGYTF
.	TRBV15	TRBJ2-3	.	TGTGCCACCAGCAGAGATCCCAACAGGGGCACAGATACGCAGTATTTT	CATSRDPNRGTDTQYF
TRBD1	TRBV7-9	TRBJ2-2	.	TGTGCCAGCAGCGTCTCGGGACAGACCGGGGAGCTGTTTTTT	CASSVSGQTGELFF
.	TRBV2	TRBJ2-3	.	TGTGCCAGCAGTTCCCCGGAACGGGTGCTCGGAGATACGCAGTATTTT	CASSSPERVLGDTQYF
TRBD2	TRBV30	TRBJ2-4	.	TGTGCCTGGACACCCGGACTAGCGGGAGTAGGGCCGGCCAAAAACATTCAGTACTTC	CAWTPGLAGVGPAKNIQYF
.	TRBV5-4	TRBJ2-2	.	TGTGCCAGCAGCCCCGCCGGGGGTGGCGGGATACGGGAGCTGTTTTTT	CASSPAGGGGIRELFF
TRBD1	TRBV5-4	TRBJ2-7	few	TGTGCCAGCAGCCATACCGGGACAGGGGTCGTCTACGAGCAGTACTTC	CASSHTGTGVVYEQYF
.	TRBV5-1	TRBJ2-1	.	TGCGCCAGCAGCGAAAATAATGGTGAGCAGTTCTTC	CASSENNGEQFF
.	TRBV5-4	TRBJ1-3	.	TGTGCCAGCAGTCGCAACCAGGGAGGTGGAAACACCATATATTTT	CASSRNQGGGNTIYF
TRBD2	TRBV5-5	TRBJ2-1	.	TGTGCCAGCAGCTTGATAACTAGCGGTCAAAGTGAGCAGTTCTTC	CASSLITSGQSEQFF
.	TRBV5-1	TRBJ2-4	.	TGCGCCAGCAGCTTGGGAGGCGGGACAAACATTCAGTACTTC	CASSLGGGTNIQYF
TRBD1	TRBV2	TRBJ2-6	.	TGTGCCAGCAGTGAACCCTCCGGACAGGGAGCTGGGGCCAACGTCCTGACTTTC	CASSEPSGQGAGANVLTF
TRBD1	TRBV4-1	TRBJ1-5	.	TGCGCCAGCAGCCAAGAAATGACAGGGGGACAGCCCCAGCATTTT	CASSQEMTGGQPQHF
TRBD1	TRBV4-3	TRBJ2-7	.	TGCGCCAGCAGCCAGGGCGGAGGTTATAGACAGGGCCCGTCCTACGAGCAGTACTTC	CASSQGGGYRQGPSYEQYF
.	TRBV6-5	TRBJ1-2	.	TGTGCCAGCAGATACCGGGCAACCAACTATGGCTACACCTTC	CASRYRATNYGYTF
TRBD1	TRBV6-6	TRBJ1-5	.	TGTGCCAGCAGTTACCAAGGACAGGGCGGGCAGCCCCAGCATTTT	CASSYQGQGGQPQHF
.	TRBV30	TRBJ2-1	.	TGTGCCTGCCACTCCTACAATGAGCAGTTCTTC	CACHSYNEQFF
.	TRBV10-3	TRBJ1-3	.	TGTGCCATTGCACAGCCTGGAAACACCATATATTTT	CAIAQPGNTIYF
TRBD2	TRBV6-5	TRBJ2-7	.	TGTGCCAGCAGTTATTCTGGCGGGGGGTCCTACGAGCAGTACTTC	CASSYSGGGSYEQYF
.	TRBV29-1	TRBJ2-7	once	TGCAGCGTATCGAGGGGGGGTAACGACGAGCAGTACTTC	CSVSRGGNDEQYF
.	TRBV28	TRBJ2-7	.	TGTGCCAGCACCACCCTCGGAGGGGGCGAGCAGTACTTC	CASTTLGGGEQYF
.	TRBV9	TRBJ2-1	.	TGTGCCAGCAGCGGGAGGGCCTACAATGAGCAGTTCTTC	CASSGRAYNEQFF
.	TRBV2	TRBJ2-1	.	TGTGCCAGCAGTGGGGGCAGGGGGGTTTCCCACAATGAGCAGTTCTTC	CASSGGRGVSHNEQFF
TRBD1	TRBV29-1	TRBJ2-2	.	TGCAGCGTCAACCCCGGGACAGGGGCCGGGGAGCTGTTTTTT	CSVNPGTGAGELFF
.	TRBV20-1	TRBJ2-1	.	TGCAGTGCTATCCTTGCCCGGGAGCAGTTCTTC	CSAILAREQFF
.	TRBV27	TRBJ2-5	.	TGTGCCAGCAGTTTAGTGGGACGAATCGAGACCCAGTACTTC	CASSLVGRIETQYF
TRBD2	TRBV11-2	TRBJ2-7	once	TGTGCCAGCAGCATACGGCCGGGACTAGCTGGATTGAGCGAGCAGTACTTC	CASSIRPGLAGLSEQYF
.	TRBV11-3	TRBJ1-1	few	TGTGCCAGCAGCCATACCATGAACACTGAAGCTTTCTTT	CASSHTMNTEAFF
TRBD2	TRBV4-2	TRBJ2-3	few	TGTGCCAGCAGCCAAGGGGGAGCTAGCGGGAGGGCAGATACGCAGTATTTT	CASSQGGASGRADTQYF
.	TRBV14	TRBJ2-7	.	TGTGCCAGCAGCCACCCCGGGGTAAGTTCCTACGAGCAGTACTTC	CASSHPGVSSYEQYF
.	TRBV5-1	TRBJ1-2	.	TGCGCCAGCAGCTTGGACGGGCAGGGCTACACCTTC	CASSLDGQGYTF
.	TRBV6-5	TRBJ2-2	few	TGTGCCAGCAGCCCCGTTAACGGGAACACCGGGGAGCTGTTTTTT	CASSPVNGNTGELFF
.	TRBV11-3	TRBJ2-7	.	TGTGCCAGCAGCTTAGATGCTCGCTCCTACGAGCAGTACTTC	CASSLDARSYEQYF
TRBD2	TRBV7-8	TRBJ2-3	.	TGTGCCAGCAGCGCCCGCGGGGGGCGAAGGGGAGATACGCAGTATTTT	CASSARGGRRGDTQYF
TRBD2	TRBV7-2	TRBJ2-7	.	TGTGCCAGCAGCTTATGGCTTGGCGGGAGCTACGAGCAGTACTTC	CASSLWLGGSYEQYF
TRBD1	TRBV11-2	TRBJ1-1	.	TGTGCCAGCAGCTGGCAGGGGGGGGGTACTGAAGCTTTCTTT	CASSWQGGGTEAFF
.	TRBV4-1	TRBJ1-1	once	TGCGCCAGCAGCCAAGAGGGCTACATGAACACTGAAGCTTTCTTT	CASSQEGYMNTEAFF
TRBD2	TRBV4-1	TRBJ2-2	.	TGCGCCAGCAGCCAAGTCTTGGTTAGCGGGAGGAGTAGCACCGGGGAGCTGTTTTTT	CASSQVLVSGRSSTGELFF